This TCR beta chain was profiled in a study of cytotoxic CD8 clonotypes in ibrutinib-treated CLL. Overall study context: Specimens for response were gathered following a median 12 months of therapy, spanning 6 to 36.

Study outcomes and limitations: Clonality went up at ibrutinib response and then declined back toward baseline at progression. Public clonotypes occurred uncommonly; on treatment, they contracted or remained stable.

For this clone: The antigen is unknown.

The assay was immunoSEQ multiplex PCR, and TCRdb's table has in-frame clones only and misses some. The sample has hundreds of thousands of clones; 60% to 80% are singletons. Trimming removed 0 bases from V and 6 bases from J, with 9 bases in between. CDR1 MRHNA and CDR2 SNTAGT come from the germline V gene. The CDR3 is 15 residues long. The source was PBMCs, collected after 36 months of ibrutinib treatment. This TCR was sampled from a human donor with chronic lymphocytic leukemia. The V and J genes are TRBV6-4 and TRBJ1-6; D gene ambiguous. The CDR3 sequence: CASSDSSRTNSPLHF. Written as DNA, the CDR3 is TGTGCCAGCAGTGACTCCAGCCGAACTAATTCACCCCTCCACTTT.